The T cell receptor beta chain described here comes from a study of T cell changes during pregnancy in multiple sclerosis. CDR1 is MNHNS and CDR2 is SASEGT in the germline V gene. V shed 5 bases and J shed 2 bases, with 13 bases lying between them. The CDR3 extends over 14 amino acids. Using immunoSEQ multiplex PCR, the repertoire was profiled, and TCRdb retains in-frame clones only, with some absent. The sample contains 30,000 to 40,000 clones, about 95% of which appear only once. The chain uses TRBV6-1 and TRBJ2-7, with D perhaps TRBD2 (6 bases). This clonotype was obtained from a female donor with multiple sclerosis, enrolled in a pregnancy study. This specimen consisted of CD4+ T cells from peripheral blood mononuclear cells, obtained in the second trimester of pregnancy. The CDR3 region is CASSSPGLPYEQYF. For the CDR3, the DNA is TGTGCCAGCAGTTCACCGGGACTGCCCTACGAGCAGTACTTC.